This TCR beta chain was sequenced during a study of cytomegalovirus exposure and HLA in healthy donors. In the PCR, 60 Vbeta and 13 Jbeta primers were used. Some clones are missing from TCRdb's copy, which holds only in-frame ones; the method was immunoSEQ multiplex PCR. The profile covers some 61,000 clones, with 70% to 90% appearing a single time and 6% to 7.5% taken by the ten largest. As concerns this clone: Its antigen is undetermined.

V trimming: 0 bases; J trimming: 0 bases; junction bases outside the gene matches: 8. CDR3 length: 19 amino acids. Germline loops: CDR1 SGHTS, CDR2 YDEGEE. Whole-study results and caveats: TCR beta chain V- and J-gene trimming was linked, in a later analysis, to a missense variant in DCLRE1C. In vitro checks showed that a few CMV-associated chains really do target CMV antigens.

The sequenced sample consisted of PBMCs. The chain couples TRBV5-8 to TRBJ2-2; 10 bases line up with TRBD1. The TCR was taken from a human donor in good health. The CDR3 DNA reads TGTGCCAGCAGCTTGGACCGGGACAGGGGCTTTCCGAACACCGGGGAGCTGTTTTTT. This gives the protein CASSLDRDRGFPNTGELFF.